This TCR beta chain is from a study of blood T cell repertoires in COVID-19. This table comes from immunoSEQ multiplex PCR, and its TCRdb copy is limited to in-frame clones, with some not included. The sample yields 360,000 or so clones, about nine tenths seen once. V was pared by 4 bases and J by 9 bases, with 9 bases of the junction left unmatched. CDR3 length: 16 residues. Germline lookup yields CDR1 SGHRS and CDR2 YFSETQ. The V and J genes are TRBV5-1 and TRBJ2-4, with 14 bases identical to TRBD2. Sequencing was carried out using PBMCs or T cells enriched from blood (not recorded which). The source is a woman in her thirties who had been exposed to COVID-19. CDR3 DNA sequence: TGCGCCAGCAGCCAGGGACTAGCGGGAGAAGTGAGCATTCAGTACTTC. It codes for CASSQGLAGEVSIQYF.